Shown below are 24 T cell receptor beta chains from a single sample sequenced in a study of T cell responses to AZD1222 COVID-19 vaccine. TCRdb's copy holds only in-frame clones and misses some; the assay was immunoSEQ multiplex PCR. The sample consists of under 140,000 clones, around 80% of them appearing once. Sample: peripheral blood, taken on day 0 of AZD1222 vaccination. The receptors originated from an adult in good health.

The chain employs TRBV2 and TRBJ1-6; no firm D call. Looked up from germline, CDR1 is SNHLY and CDR2 is FYNNEI. There are 22 residues in the CDR3. With 1 base removed from V and 8 bases from J, the gap between germline ends came to 33 bases. CDR3 protein: CASSEVDGIDRFFLVEYSPLHF. The CDR3 DNA is TGTGCCAGCAGTGAAGTGGACGGTATCGACCGTTTTTTTCTAGTGGAATATTCACCCCTCCACTTT.

The rearrangement joins TRBV5-4 to TRBJ1-2; no reliable D call. Trimming pared 2 bases from V and 4 bases from J, leaving 15 bases between. The CDR3 spans 15 residues. Germline V CDR1 and CDR2: SGHNT, YYREEE (reference sequence). Here the CDR3 DNA reads TGTGCCAGCAGCTTCGGGGAACAGCCTTTCTATGGCTACACCTTC. Amino acids: CASSFGEQPFYGYTF. The whole variable domain, filled in from reference TRBV5-4 and TRBJ1-2, reads ETGVTQSPTHLIKTRGQQVTLRCSSQSGHNTVSWYQQALGQGPQFIFQYYREEENGRGNFPPRFSGLQFPNYSSELNVNALELDDSALYLCASSFGEQPFYGYTFGSGTRLTVV.

The chain has TRBV10-2 and TRBJ1-1, with a possible D match to TRBD1 (5 bases). The ends were cut back, 0 bases at V and 7 bases at J, with 12 bases in the middle. In germline, CDR1 is WSHSY, CDR2 SAAADI. This CDR3 is built from 14 residues. The CDR3 bases are TGCGCCAGCAGTGAGTCAGGGGCGGCCCTTGAAGCTTTCTTT. It yields the protein CASSESGAALEAFF.

The chain carries TRBV5-1 and TRBJ1-5, with D perhaps TRBD1 (6 bases). This CDR3 comprises 16 residues. The germline V gene has CDR1 SGHRS and CDR2 YFSETQ. V lost 0 bases and J 0 bases, leaving 10 bases between the germline ends. CDR3 DNA: TGCGCCAGCAGCTTGGGGACAGCCGATAGCAATCAGCCCCAGCATTTT. Residues: CASSLGTADSNQPQHF.

The chain has TRBV7-8 and TRBJ1-1; 10 nucleotides match TRBD1. This CDR3 spans 15 amino acids. V gave up 1 base and J gave up 4 bases; unmatched junction bases: 3. Germline V gene sequence: CDR1 SGHVS, CDR2 FQNEAQ. This chain's CDR3 is CASSLGDRGGTEAFF. Here the CDR3 DNA reads TGTGCCAGCAGCTTAGGGGACAGGGGTGGCACTGAAGCTTTCTTT.

The chain joins TRBV5-5 to TRBJ1-2; 12 bases match TRBD1. Per germline, CDR1 SGHKS and CDR2 YYEKEE (reference sequence). The CDR3 loop spans 16 amino acids. J gave up 7 bases and V 1 base, and 8 bases lay outside the gene matches. DNA of the CDR3: TGTGCCAGCAGCTTGCCTCGGGACAGGGGGCAGGTTGGCTACACCTTC. Protein: CASSLPRDRGQVGYTF.

This clone was picked up a small number of times. The V and J genes are TRBV19 and TRBJ1-1; 11 bases are a match to TRBD1. This CDR3 spans 17 amino acids. V trimming: 6 bases; J trimming: 5 bases; junction bases outside the gene matches: 14. Germline CDR1 LNHDA, CDR2 SQIVND (reference sequence). DNA for the CDR3: TGTGCCAGTAGCAATACAGGACAGGGGGCGCGTAATACTGAAGCTTTCTTT. Translated, it gives CASSNTGQGARNTEAFF.

The rearrangement links TRBV5-1 to TRBJ1-5, with D unclear. Germline V gene sequence: CDR1 SGHRS, CDR2 YFSETQ. Trimming shortened V by 0 bases and J by 6 bases, and 13 bases separated the two germline ends. The CDR3 sequence is 15 residues long. The CDR3 nucleotides read TGCGCCAGCAGCTTGGTATCTGGGGTGGGTCAGCCCCAGCATTTT. This sequence encodes CASSLVSGVGQPQHF. The complete variable domain, with remaining parts taken from reference TRBV5-1 and TRBJ1-5, reads KAGVTQTPRYLIKTRGQQVTLSCSPISGHRSVSWYQQTPGQGLQFLFEYFSETQRNKGNFPGRFSGRQFSNSRSEMNVSTLELGDSALYLCASSLVSGVGQPQHFGDGTRLSIL.

The CDR3 nucleotides read TGTGCCAGCTCACCACCGCAGATACAAACCTATGGCTACACCTTC. Its protein is CASSPPQIQTYGYTF. The gene calls are TRBV18 and TRBJ1-2; D is uncertain. Looked up from germline, CDR1 is KGHSH and CDR2 is LQKENI. Trimming took off 0 bases at V and 4 bases at J, with 12 bases between the two ends. The CDR3 sequence is 15 residues long.

J is TRBJ2-2 and V is TRBV7-2, with 10 nucleotides matching TRBD1. The V segment lost 5 bases and the J segment 4 bases; nucleotides outside the gene matches: 7. Germline values: CDR1 SGHTA, CDR2 FQGNSA. The CDR3 covers 16 residues. This CDR3 is CASSAGQGGLTGELFF. The CDR3, as DNA: TGTGCCAGCAGCGCCGGACAGGGGGGGCTCACCGGGGAGCTGTTTTTT.

The chain couples TRBV6-5 to TRBJ1-2, with 8 bases that match TRBD1. With 7 bases clipped from V and 7 bases from J, the junction kept 8 bases outside the gene matches. Germline V gives CDR1 MNHEY, CDR2 SVGAGI. The CDR3 extends over 13 amino acids. The CDR3 region is CASKLQGAGGYTF. DNA of the CDR3: TGTGCCAGCAAACTCCAGGGGGCGGGTGGCTACACCTTC.

V and J are TRBV18 and TRBJ1-1; maybe TRBD1 (6 bases). Germline CDR1 and CDR2: KGHSH and LQKENI. V lost 6 bases, J lost 2 bases, and 13 bases lay in between. The CDR3 runs 14 residues. The CDR3 nucleotides read TGTGCCAGCTCGCCTAGGACAGCCAACACTGAAGCTTTCTTT. Its translation: CASSPRTANTEAFF.

The rearrangement links TRBV27 to TRBJ1-5, with D unresolved. The V end was cut by 2 bases, the J end by 6 bases, with 11 bases between. Germline V CDR1 and CDR2: MNHEY, SMNVEV (reference sequence). The CDR3 length is 14 residues. The CDR3 DNA reads TGTGCCAGCAGTTTACATTGGGGTCCTCAGCCCCAGCATTTT. It encodes CASSLHWGPQPQHF.

V usage is TRBV5-1 and J usage is TRBJ2-3; 11 bases align to TRBD2. Germline V gene lookup returns CDR1 SGHRS and CDR2 YFSETQ. Unmatched junction bases numbered 4, after V lost 10 bases and J lost 3 bases. The CDR3 runs 13 residues. The DNA of the CDR3 is TGCGCCTCGGGACTAGCGGAAACAGATACGCAGTATTTT. Its translation is CASGLAETDTQYF.

The chain is built from TRBV15 and TRBJ2-2; tentatively, D is TRBD2 (5 bases). Germline V gives CDR1 LNHNV, CDR2 YYDKDF (reference sequence). The CDR3 is 16 residues long. V was clipped by 3 bases and J by 7 bases, with 18 bases between them. The CDR3 spells CATSRKSPQAGGELFF. The CDR3 nucleotides read TGTGCCACCAGCAGGAAGAGCCCCCAGGCGGGCGGGGAGCTGTTTTTT. Combining the CDR3 with reference TRBV15 and TRBJ2-2 gives the whole variable domain DAMVIQNPRYQVTQFGKPVTLSCSQTLNHNVMYWYQQKSSQAPKLLFHYYDKDFNNEADTPDNFQSRRPNTSFCFLDIRSPGLGDTAMYLCATSRKSPQAGGELFFGEGSRLTVL.

The chain combines TRBV18 with TRBJ1-1; D not resolved. Germline V lookup: CDR1 KGHSH, CDR2 LQKENI. Trimming cost V 4 bases and J 3 bases, with 9 bases left between them. This CDR3 is 13 amino acids long. This CDR3 is CASSQGMDTEAFF. The DNA for the CDR3 is TGTGCCAGCTCACAGGGTATGGACACTGAAGCTTTCTTT.

The chain uses TRBV18 and TRBJ2-1; 9 bases match TRBD2. The germline V gene encodes CDR1 KGHSH and CDR2 LQKENI. Trimming removed 1 base from V and 9 bases from J; junction bases left unmatched: 10. CDR3 length: 16 amino acids. The CDR3 is CASSPLTASGDGEQFF. In DNA, the CDR3 is TGTGCCAGCTCACCACTTACGGCTAGCGGGGACGGTGAGCAGTTCTTC. The whole variable domain, remainder taken from reference TRBV18 and TRBJ2-1, is NAGVMQNPRHLVRRRGQEARLRCSPMKGHSHVYWYRQLPEEGLKFMVYLQKENIIDESGMPKERFSAEFPKEGPSILRIQQVVRGDSAAYFCASSPLTASGDGEQFFGPGTRLTVL.

This clone was observed a few times. The rearrangement links TRBV2 to TRBJ1-2; D is possibly TRBD1 (6 bases). V gave up 5 bases and J gave up 7 bases, with 11 bases separating them. The CDR3 extends over 12 amino acids. Germline CDR1 SNHLY, CDR2 FYNNEI. The CDR3 sequence: CASSTGSGGYTF. The DNA for the CDR3 is TGTGCCAGCAGTACAGGGTCGGGTGGCTACACCTTC. Combining the CDR3 with reference TRBV2 and TRBJ1-2 gives the whole variable domain EPEVTQTPSHQVTQMGQEVILRCVPISNHLYFYWYRQILGQKVEFLVSFYNNEISEKSEIFDDQFSVERPDGSNFTLKIRSTKLEDSAMYFCASSTGSGGYTFGSGTRLTVV.

V usage is TRBV7-2 and J usage is TRBJ1-1, with 7 bases fitting TRBD1. The CDR3 loop spans 14 amino acids. Looked up from germline, CDR1 is SGHTA and CDR2 is FQGNSA. Trimming took 5 bases from V and 2 from J; bases not matched to a gene: 5. The CDR3 region is CASSQRQGNTEAFF. As DNA, the CDR3 is TGTGCCAGCAGCCAACGACAGGGCAACACTGAAGCTTTCTTT.

This rearrangement joins TRBV7-2 to TRBJ2-5, with D perhaps TRBD1 (6 bases). Germline values: CDR1 SGHTA, CDR2 FQGNSA. The CDR3 length is 14 residues. V was cut by 0 bases and J by 3 bases, with 8 bases left in between. CDR3 nucleotides: TGTGCCAGCAGCTTAGCGGGGGCGAAAGAGACCCAGTACTTC. Translated: CASSLAGAKETQYF.

The rearrangement joins TRBV11-2 to TRBJ2-6, with TRBD2 as a possible D gene (6 bases). The CDR3 sequence is 17 residues long. CDR1 is SGHAT, CDR2 FQNNGV, per germline. Deletions cut 4 bases from V and 4 bases from J, with 17 bases between. Here the CDR3 DNA reads TGTGCCAGCAGCTCCTCGAGGCGGGGCCTCGGGGCCAACGTCCTGACTTTC. Residues: CASSSSRRGLGANVLTF.

J is TRBJ1-1 and V is TRBV28, with D unresolved. Germline lookup yields CDR1 MDHEN and CDR2 SYDVKM. This CDR3 contains 15 residues. V lost 8 bases, J lost 2 bases, and 18 bases lay in between. This CDR3 is CASRLIPGGNTEAFF. CDR3 nucleotide sequence: TGTGCCAGCCGACTTATCCCGGGCGGAAACACTGAAGCTTTCTTT. The variable domain in full, with the rest retrieved from reference TRBV28 and TRBJ1-1, is DVKVTQSSRYLVKRTGEKVFLECVQDMDHENMFWYRQDPGLGLRLIYFSYDVKMKEKGDIPEGYSVSREKKERFSLILESASTNQTSMYLCASRLIPGGNTEAFFGQGTRLTVV.

The rearrangement uses TRBV28 and TRBJ2-4; weak D call: TRBD2 (6 bases). Germline assignment: CDR1 MDHEN and CDR2 SYDVKM. The CDR3 is 14 residues long. Trimming pared 6 bases from V and 0 bases from J, leaving 9 bases between. CDR3 protein: CASRPGGAKNIQYF. DNA of the CDR3: TGTGCCAGCAGACCCGGGGGAGCCAAAAACATTCAGTACTTC.

In this sample, this clone turned up a few times. The V gene is TRBV28, the J gene TRBJ2-1; D is possibly TRBD1 (5 bases). Trimming cost V 5 bases and J 6 bases, with 20 bases left between them. The CDR3 runs 16 residues. Germline V gene lookup returns CDR1 MDHEN and CDR2 SYDVKM. This CDR3 is CASSGLGALHGNEQFF. CDR3 bases: TGTGCCAGCAGTGGCCTAGGGGCCCTACACGGCAATGAGCAGTTCTTC.